The rows below give T cell receptor beta chains drawn from one sample of a study of T cell responses to AZD1222 COVID-19 vaccine. This table comes from immunoSEQ multiplex PCR, and its TCRdb copy is limited to in-frame clones, with some not included. The sample consists of some 150,000 clones, approximately 89% of them appearing once. The material sequenced was peripheral blood, taken on day 0 of AZD1222 vaccination. These receptors all come from an adult in good health. Both conserved end residues are trimmed from each CDR3. Where a row states a size, it is once, few, many or the class of an expanded clone; other rows omit it.

TRBJ2-7 . TRBV11-2 ASSFSGPEQY
TRBJ1-1 few TRBV11-2 ASSLDLGTGNTEAF
TRBJ1-5 . TRBV12-3/TRBV12-4 ASSWDNSQPQH
TRBJ2-1 . TRBV6-2/TRBV6-3 ASSYGTSGVEEQF
TRBJ1-1 . TRBV28 ASSLPGYGATEAF
TRBJ1-1 few TRBV6-5 ASSYTTGDNTEAF
TRBJ1-1 once TRBV24-1 ATSDGTEAF
TRBJ1-5 . TRBV6-5 ASSYSGGNQPQH
TRBJ1-2 . TRBV28 ASALQGAVYGYT
TRBJ1-1 . TRBV28 ASNVRFLRGASMNTEAF
TRBJ1-1 . TRBV9 ASSSQGGSTEAF
TRBJ1-1 . TRBV2 AHEVTGATEAF
TRBJ2-3 . TRBV5-6 ASSLGKLAGDTQY
TRBJ1-2 . TRBV19 ASSDRGWSEAGYT
TRBJ2-7 . TRBV29-1 SVYRDRGYEQY
TRBJ1-1 . TRBV2 ASRAPDRNTEAF
TRBJ1-4 . TRBV10-3 AISEGGQGSEKLF